Presented here are 15 T cell receptor beta chains from one specimen sequenced in a study of identical twins. TCRdb recomputed calls from the 5' RACE reads with MiXCR, one row per CDR3 protein. The table records approximately 500,000 distinct CDR3 sequences, 24% of them present only once. This same sample was also part of a study on T cells expressing NK-cell markers.

Sequences were obtained from CD4+ T cells sorted from blood. The source of these receptors is a woman between 18 and 30 years old in good health.

The V and J genes are TRBV3-1 and TRBJ2-1; D not certain. Germline V gives CDR1 LGHDT, CDR2 YNNKEL (reference sequence). This CDR3 spans 12 amino acids. V shed 4 bases and J shed 6 bases, with 7 bases lying between them. CDR3 nucleotide sequence: TGTGCCAGCAGCCGTGTAGGCAATGAGCAGTTCTTC. Encoded protein: CASSRVGNEQFF.

This clonotype was observed a single time. V and J are TRBV12-5 and TRBJ2-7, with D unclear. Germline lookup yields CDR1 LGHNT and CDR2 FRNRAP. V was trimmed by 1 base and J by 2 bases, leaving 3 bases between them. This CDR3 is 12 amino acids long. In DNA, the CDR3 is TGTGCTAGTGGTTTGGCGACCTACGAGCAGTACTTC. It yields the protein CASGLATYEQYF.

This clonotype has more than one count but fewer than ten. This rearrangement joins TRBV20-1 to TRBJ2-3; no clear D. The CDR3 totals 15 residues. CDR1 is DFQATT and CDR2 is SNEGSKA in the germline V gene (reference sequence). V lost 3 bases and J 0 bases, leaving 13 bases between the germline ends. For the CDR3, the DNA is TGCAGTGCTAGCCGGCTGGGCCATAGCACAGATACGCAGTATTTT. Translation gives CSASRLGHSTDTQYF.

The sample holds many counts of this clonotype. V is TRBV6-2 or TRBV6-3 and J is TRBJ2-7; no firm D call. Trimming stripped 6 bases from V and 1 base from J, with 4 bases between. Germline assignment: CDR1 MNHEY and CDR2 SVGEGT. This CDR3 is built from 11 residues. CDR3 protein: CASSPSYEQYF. As DNA, the CDR3 is TGTGCCAGCAGCCCTTCCTACGAGCAGTACTTC.

The chain joins TRBV21-1 to TRBJ2-1; the table's D call TRBD1 went unverified against the DNA. TRBV21-1 is a pseudogene segment. The CDR3 is 12 amino acids. The CDR3 DNA sequence: TGTGCCAGCACCCTAAAGACAGGGCCGCAGTTCTTC. Protein: CASTLKTGPQFF.

The chain recombines TRBV12-5 with TRBJ1-2, with D maybe TRBD1 (6 bases). Per the germline V gene, CDR1 is LGHNT and CDR2 is FRNRAP. CDR3 length: 14 residues. V was clipped by 5 bases and J by 7 bases, with 17 bases between them. The CDR3 loop is CASGHGRGLPGYTF. The CDR3 DNA reads TGTGCTAGTGGTCACGGACGGGGGCTACCTGGCTACACCTTC.

The chain couples TRBV7-2 to TRBJ2-7, with D unresolved. CDR1 SGHTA and CDR2 FQGNSA come from the germline V gene. Trimming shortened V by 1 base and J by 6 bases, and 10 bases separated the two germline ends. The CDR3 is made up of 13 amino acids. The CDR3 nucleotides read TGTGCCAGCAGCTTAGTACTTAGTACCGAGCAGTACTTC. This gives the protein CASSLVLSTEQYF. Combining the CDR3 with reference TRBV7-2 and TRBJ2-7 gives the whole variable domain GAGVSQSPSNKVTEKGKDVELRCDPISGHTALYWYRQSLGQGLEFLIYFQGNSAPDKSGLPSDRFSAERTGGSVSTLTIQRTQQEDSAVYLCASSLVLSTEQYFGPGTRLTVT.

The V and J genes are TRBV27 and TRBJ2-6; D remains unclear. V was cut by 2 bases and J by 0 bases, with 11 bases left in between. Per germline, CDR1 MNHEY and CDR2 SMNVEV (reference sequence). The CDR3 sequence is 17 residues long. CDR3 sequence reads: CASSLGPPYSGANVLTF. CDR3 DNA: TGTGCCAGCAGTTTAGGCCCCCCCTACTCTGGGGCCAACGTCCTGACTTTC.

The rearrangement uses TRBV20-1 and TRBJ2-2, with D possibly being TRBD2 (5 bases). The CDR3 extends over 13 amino acids. V was trimmed by 6 bases and J by 7 bases, leaving 15 bases between them. The germline gives CDR1 DFQATT, CDR2 SNEGSKA (reference sequence). CDR3: CSAVWGSDGELFF. CDR3 sequence (DNA): TGCAGTGCCGTTTGGGGTAGCGACGGGGAGCTGTTTTTT.

This clonotype came up once. This chain connects TRBV7-2 to TRBJ1-1, with D possibly TRBD1 on 5 matching bases. Per the germline V gene, CDR1 is SGHTA and CDR2 is FQGNSA. The CDR3 has 14 residues. The V gene lost 2 bases and the J gene lost 5 bases, with 12 bases spanning the gap. The CDR3 sequence is CASSLTGLGTEAFF. The CDR3, as DNA: TGTGCCAGCAGCTTAACAGGCCTGGGGACTGAAGCTTTCTTT. Full variable domain (remainder filled in from reference TRBV7-2 and TRBJ1-1): GAGVSQSPSNKVTEKGKDVELRCDPISGHTALYWYRQSLGQGLEFLIYFQGNSAPDKSGLPSDRFSAERTGGSVSTLTIQRTQQEDSAVYLCASSLTGLGTEAFFGQGTRLTVV.

V usage is TRBV9 and J usage is TRBJ1-1; D is unclear. Trimming took 0 bases from V and 0 from J, leaving 6 bases between them. The CDR3 length is 14 residues. Germline V gene data show CDR1 as SGDLS and CDR2 as YYNGEE. In nucleotides, the CDR3 is TGTGCCAGCAGCGTAGAAGCTGTGAACACTGAAGCTTTCTTT. Translation gives CASSVEAVNTEAFF.

There are a few counts of this clonotype. The V gene is TRBV20-1, the J gene TRBJ1-5, with 7 bases lining up with TRBD1. CDR3 length: 15 residues. Germline V gene lookup returns CDR1 DFQATT and CDR2 SNEGSKA (reference sequence). V was pared by 3 bases and J by 2 bases, with 7 bases of the junction left unmatched. The DNA of the CDR3 is TGCAGTGCTAGGGAATTTCAGGGGGGCAATCAGCCCCAGCATTTT. Translating gives CSAREFQGGNQPQHF.

CDR3 nucleotides: TGTGCCAGCAGGGAGACTAGCGGGAGCTTCAATGAGCAGTTCTTC. It translates to CASRETSGSFNEQFF. The gene calls are TRBV5-6 and TRBJ2-1; 12 bases align to TRBD2. Germline V gene lookup returns CDR1 SGHDT and CDR2 YYEEEE. V trimming: 5 bases; J trimming: 6 bases; junction bases outside the gene matches: 6. CDR3 length: 15 amino acids.

This clonotype appeared a few times. The chain couples TRBV27 to TRBJ1-1; no definite D call. The CDR3 sequence is 14 residues long. In germline, CDR1 is MNHEY, CDR2 SMNVEV (reference sequence). The V gene lost 5 bases and the J gene lost 4 bases, with 14 bases spanning the gap. In nucleotides, the CDR3 is TGTGCCAGCAGTCAGAGAGCGACGACCACTGAAGCTTTCTTT. It encodes CASSQRATTTEAFF.

The chain employs TRBV20-1 and TRBJ1-1, with D hard to call. This CDR3 comprises 13 residues. V lost 3 bases and J lost 4, with 12 bases in between. Germline V lookup: CDR1 DFQATT, CDR2 SNEGSKA (reference sequence). The CDR3 DNA reads as TGCAGTGCTAGCGCGGGAAAGGTCACTGAAGCTTTCTTT. Its translation is CSASAGKVTEAFF.